Below, 27 T cell receptor beta chains from the same sample are listed, as sequenced in a study of shared clonotypes between healthy human individuals. Here immunoSEQ multiplex PCR was the method, and the copy in TCRdb shows in-frame clones only, minus some. The table includes some 2 million clones, over 85% detected once. As defined, naive CD8 cells were CD45RO-negative and positively selected for CCR7, with terminally differentiated effector memory CD45RA+ cells excluded. The sequencing sample was made of naive CD8+ T cells sorted from blood. Every receptor here comes from a young man in good health.

A remark on this clone: At the DNA level, this CDR3 is encoded by other sequences in the same sample as well. J is TRBJ2-7 and V is TRBV28; TRBD1 matches 8 bases. The CDR3 extends over 14 amino acids. Trimming took 6 bases from V and 0 from J; bases not matched to a gene: 4. The germline gives CDR1 MDHEN, CDR2 SYDVKM. The DNA for the CDR3 is TGTGCCAGCAGCCGGACAGGGAGCTCCTACGAGCAGTACTTC. It yields the protein CASSRTGSSYEQYF.

This sequence joins TRBV7-8 and TRBJ2-7; the match to TRBD2 covers 12 bases. CDR1 SGHVS and CDR2 FQNEAQ come from the germline V gene. The ends lost 2 bases at V and 2 bases at J; junction bases unmatched: 10. The CDR3 is made up of 18 amino acids. CDR3 loop: CASSLRLAGGPYPYEQYF. CDR3 bases: TGTGCCAGCAGCTTACGGCTAGCGGGAGGGCCATACCCCTACGAGCAGTACTTC.

The chain uses TRBV28 and TRBJ1-2; the D gene is possibly TRBD1 (5 bases). The CDR3 is 14 amino acids. The V and J ends lost 3 bases and 8 bases respectively, with 16 bases between them. Germline CDR1 reads MDHEN; CDR2 reads SYDVKM. CDR3 sequence reads: CASSFRVGVGGYTF. CDR3 in DNA: TGTGCCAGCAGTTTCCGCGTGGGGGTGGGCGGCTACACCTTC.

The rearrangement uses TRBV9 and TRBJ2-3, with 11 bases matching TRBD2. Germline V gene lookup returns CDR1 SGDLS and CDR2 YYNGEE. The CDR3 loop spans 15 amino acids. V gave up 4 bases and J gave up 9 bases; unmatched junction bases: 10. CDR3 DNA: TGTGCCAGCAGCCCGACTAGCGGGATAGGGGGGACGCAGTATTTT. This sequence encodes CASSPTSGIGGTQYF.

The chain uses TRBV4-1 and TRBJ2-3; D is perhaps TRBD2 (5 bases). V lost 2 bases and J 2 bases, leaving 17 bases between the germline ends. CDR3 length equals 17 residues. Germline-derived CDR1 and CDR2 are MGHRA and YSYEKL. The CDR3 loop is CASSQSTSGSDTDTQYF. The CDR3 DNA sequence: TGCGCCAGCAGCCAATCCACTAGTGGATCTGACACAGATACGCAGTATTTT.

The chain uses TRBV4-1 and TRBJ2-7, with 10 positions matching TRBD2. The germline V gene has CDR1 MGHRA and CDR2 YSYEKL. This CDR3 is 16 amino acids long. With V trimmed by 0 bases and J by 3 bases, 5 bases remained unmatched. Here the CDR3 reads CASSQDTLAGSYEQYF. The CDR3 DNA reads as TGCGCCAGCAGCCAAGATACACTAGCGGGAAGCTACGAGCAGTACTTC.

With respect to this clone: This sample also contains other DNA sequences that code for the same CDR3. The J gene is TRBJ1-1, the V gene TRBV9; D is ambiguous. This CDR3 region has 14 residues. Looked up from germline, CDR1 is SGDLS and CDR2 is YYNGEE. With 0 bases removed from V and 3 bases from J, the gap between germline ends came to 9 bases. Written as DNA, the CDR3 is TGTGCCAGCAGCGTAGAGGGAGGAGACACTGAAGCTTTCTTT. Its protein is CASSVEGGDTEAFF.

This clone was seen once. The chain couples TRBV7-8 to TRBJ2-5; D may be TRBD1 or TRBD2 (7 bases each). The CDR3 length is 20 residues. V lost 0 bases and J 1 base, leaving 24 bases between the germline ends. Per germline, CDR1 SGHVS and CDR2 FQNEAQ. The chain's CDR3 is CASSLAGEGALREPQETQYF. The DNA of the CDR3 is TGTGCCAGCAGCTTAGCAGGAGAGGGGGCACTGCGGGAGCCCCAAGAGACCCAGTACTTC.

The rearrangement links TRBV10-2 to TRBJ1-5, with D possibly being TRBD1 (5 bases). V lost 4 bases, J lost 4 bases, and 8 bases lay in between. This CDR3 spans 13 amino acids. From germline, CDR1 is WSHSY and CDR2 SAAADI. The DNA for the CDR3 is TGCGCCAGCAGTGCAGGGTTGAATCAGCCCCAGCATTTT. This gives the protein CASSAGLNQPQHF.

V usage is TRBV6-4 and J usage is TRBJ1-2, with D maybe TRBD1 (5 bases). The CDR3 is made up of 21 amino acids. Trimming left V 1 base short and J 3 bases short, with 30 bases between. Germline-derived CDR1 and CDR2 are MRHNA and SNTAGT. This chain's CDR3 is CASSDCLIVVRGRGKDYGYTF. Written as DNA, the CDR3 is TGTGCCAGCAGTGACTGCTTAATCGTCGTTCGTGGCCGGGGGAAGGACTATGGCTACACCTTC.

This clone has a single count. The CDR3 spells CASSSGAPGIRGYTF. CDR3 DNA sequence: TGTGCCAGCAGCTCAGGGGCCCCAGGGATACGTGGCTACACCTTC. The V gene is TRBV11-2, the J gene TRBJ1-2; D possibly corresponds to TRBD1 (6 bases). Germline V gives CDR1 SGHAT, CDR2 FQNNGV. V gave up 4 bases and J gave up 7 bases, with 19 bases separating them. The CDR3 runs to 15 residues.

This clone was detected a few times. This chain links TRBV6-1 with TRBJ1-6; 9 bases line up with TRBD1. CDR3 length: 17 residues. Germline-derived CDR1 and CDR2 are MNHNS and SASEGT. V lost 2 bases, J lost 10 bases, and 12 bases stayed unmatched. CDR3 protein: CASSEFTGGPSSSPLHF. CDR3 coding DNA: TGTGCCAGCAGTGAATTCACAGGGGGCCCCTCGAGCTCACCCCTCCACTTT.

This chain joins TRBV28 and TRBJ1-6; D ambiguous. The CDR3 loop spans 13 amino acids. Germline lookup yields CDR1 MDHEN and CDR2 SYDVKM. V was trimmed by 7 bases and J by 9 bases, leaving 13 bases between them. The CDR3 sequence is CASTLWGSSPLHF. The CDR3, as DNA: TGTGCCAGCACCCTATGGGGAAGTTCACCCCTCCACTTT.

The chain is built from TRBV4-3 and TRBJ2-3, with D perhaps TRBD1 or TRBD2 (5 bases each). Trimming shortened V by 1 base and J by 2 bases, and 10 bases separated the two germline ends. Looked up from germline, CDR1 is LGHNA and CDR2 is YSLEER. The CDR3 sequence is 15 residues long. The CDR3 protein is CASSQGDGNTDTQYF. The CDR3 DNA reads as TGCGCCAGCAGCCAAGGGGACGGCAACACAGATACGCAGTATTTT.

The V and J genes are TRBV7-2 and TRBJ1-2, with 7 bases aligning to TRBD1. Germline values: CDR1 SGHTA, CDR2 FQGNSA. J lost 5 bases, V lost 5 bases, and 8 bases had no gene match. The CDR3 contains 14 residues. In DNA form, the CDR3 reads TGTGCCAGCAGCGAGACAGGGATTGGATATGGCTACACCTTC. As protein: CASSETGIGYGYTF.

The V and J genes are TRBV19 and TRBJ2-7; 10 bases align to TRBD1. Losses at the gene ends were 5 bases for V and 6 bases for J; bases not matched to a gene: 7. There are 14 residues in the CDR3. Germline-derived CDR1 and CDR2 are LNHDA and SQIVND (reference sequence). The CDR3 region is CASSPGTGAGEQYF. DNA of the CDR3: TGTGCCAGTAGTCCCGGGACAGGGGCCGGCGAGCAGTACTTC.

The chain is built from TRBV30 and TRBJ2-1; D unclear. Trimming removed 3 bases from V and 0 bases from J, with 9 bases in between. Germline CDR1 GTSNPN, CDR2 SVGIG (reference sequence). The CDR3 is made up of 14 amino acids. The CDR3 region is CAWRRISSYNEQFF. Written as DNA, the CDR3 is TGTGCCTGGAGAAGAATTAGCTCCTACAATGAGCAGTTCTTC. The whole variable domain, remainder taken from reference TRBV30 and TRBJ2-1, is SQTIHQWPATLVQPVGSPLSLECTVEGTSNPNLYWYRQAAGRGLQLLFYSVGIGQISSEVPQNLSASRPQDRQFILSSKKLLLSDSGFYLCAWRRISSYNEQFFGPGTRLTVL.

In this sample, this clone turned up a few times. V and J are TRBV6-5 and TRBJ1-5; D gene unclear. Germline values: CDR1 MNHEY, CDR2 SVGAGI. The CDR3 spans 15 residues. The germline V and J ends were trimmed by 5 bases and 2 bases, with 13 bases remaining between them. The CDR3 region is CASSTEDLGNQPQHF. CDR3 DNA sequence: TGTGCCAGCAGTACCGAGGATTTGGGCAATCAGCCCCAGCATTTT.

The CDR3 nucleotides read TGTGCCAGCACGGCCAAAGGGAGGGATAGCTCCTACAATGAGCAGTTCTTC. This encodes CASTAKGRDSSYNEQFF. V usage is TRBV7-9 and J usage is TRBJ2-1, with 7 bases identical to TRBD2. CDR1 and CDR2 from the germline V gene are SEHNR and FQNEAQ (reference sequence). The CDR3 contains 17 residues. With 7 bases clipped from V and 0 bases from J, the junction kept 12 bases outside the gene matches.

This chain uses TRBV4-3 with TRBJ1-1; 12 positions agree with TRBD1. Germline V gene data show CDR1 as LGHNA and CDR2 as YSLEER. V lost 8 bases, J lost 1 base, and 2 bases stayed unmatched. The CDR3 totals 14 residues. CDR3 bases: TGCGCCAGCGGGGACAGGGGGCGGAACACTGAAGCTTTCTTT. Translating gives CASGDRGRNTEAFF.

CDR3 protein: CASSMDLEGNQPQHF. CDR3 DNA: TGTGCCAGTAGTATGGATCTGGAGGGCAATCAGCCCCAGCATTTT. The gene calls are TRBV19 and TRBJ1-5; D is uncertain. CDR3 length: 15 residues. Germline CDR1 is LNHDA and CDR2 is SQIVND (reference sequence). V was pared by 3 bases and J by 2 bases, with 11 bases between.

J is TRBJ2-7 and V is TRBV11-2; D call uncertain. CDR3 length equals 14 residues. The V end lost 2 bases, the J end lost 4 bases, and 12 bases lay between the germline ends. The germline V gene encodes CDR1 SGHAT and CDR2 FQNNGV. The CDR3 DNA reads TGTGCCAGCAGCTTAACCCCAAGGAGATACGAGCAGTACTTC. Translation: CASSLTPRRYEQYF. Looking up the rest from reference TRBV11-2 and TRBJ2-7 gives the full variable domain: EAGVAQSPRYKIIEKRQSVAFWCNPISGHATLYWYQQILGQGPKLLIQFQNNGVVDDSQLPKDRFSAERLKGVDSTLKIQPAKLEDSAVYLCASSLTPRRYEQYFGPGTRLTVT.

The chain uses TRBV13 and TRBJ2-3; 10 nucleotides match TRBD2. The ends lost 1 base at V and 4 bases at J; junction bases unmatched: 8. Germline-derived CDR1 and CDR2 are PRHDT and FYEKMQ (reference sequence). The CDR3 extends over 17 amino acids. CDR3 DNA sequence: TGTGCCAGCAGCTTAGCAGCGGGGGGGCCGAAGGCAGATACGCAGTATTTT. Its translation is CASSLAAGGPKADTQYF.

The CDR3 DNA reads TGTGCCAGCAGACAACAGGGGAGCTCCTACAATGAGCAGTTCTTC. It yields the protein CASRQQGSSYNEQFF. The chain carries TRBV11-2 and TRBJ2-1, with 7 positions matching TRBD1. The length of the CDR3 is 15 residues. The V gene end was trimmed by 6 bases and the J gene end by 0 bases; junction bases not matched to a gene: 5. Looked up from germline, CDR1 is SGHAT and CDR2 is FQNNGV.

This clone appeared once. The same CDR3 arises from other DNA sequences in this sample as well. V gene TRBV9 combines with J gene TRBJ1-1; 7 bases map to TRBD1. Germline V gives CDR1 SGDLS, CDR2 YYNGEE. CDR3 length: 14 amino acids. V shed 3 bases, J shed 2 bases, and the junction held 4 bases outside the gene matches. This CDR3 is CASSAGTVNTEAFF. In DNA form, the CDR3 reads TGTGCCAGCAGCGCCGGGACAGTCAACACTGAAGCTTTCTTT.

The V call is TRBV19, the J call TRBJ2-1, with D maybe TRBD2 (6 bases). Trimming left V 7 bases short and J 0 bases short, with 13 bases between. Germline V gene sequence: CDR1 LNHDA, CDR2 SQIVND (reference sequence). CDR3 size: 15 residues. The CDR3 here is CASTFDGSSYNEQFF. CDR3 nucleotides: TGTGCCAGTACCTTCGACGGGAGCTCCTACAATGAGCAGTTCTTC.

The V gene is TRBV10-2, the J gene TRBJ2-1, with TRBD2 as a possible D gene (6 bases). Germline loops: CDR1 WSHSY, CDR2 SAAADI. The V end was cut by 10 bases, the J end by 4 bases, with 14 bases between. The CDR3 loop spans 13 amino acids. As DNA, the CDR3 is TGCGCCACCCAGTGGGAGGAATACAATGAGCAGTTCTTC. It yields the protein CATQWEEYNEQFF.